These 5 T cell receptor beta chains were sequenced from one sample in a study of blood T cell repertoires in COVID-19. Here immunoSEQ multiplex PCR was the method, and the copy in TCRdb shows in-frame clones only, minus some. The sample contains hundreds of thousands of clones, 84% of which appear only once. Sequenced input: peripheral blood. The receptors stem from an elderly woman with active or convalescent COVID-19.

The V gene is TRBV2, the J gene TRBJ2-3; D is possibly TRBD2 (5 bases). Germline CDR1 and CDR2: SNHLY and FYNNEI. The CDR3 is made up of 13 amino acids. The V end lost 11 bases, the J end lost 6 bases, and 18 bases lay between the germline ends. The CDR3 sequence: CASQEEQWDTQYF. Written as DNA, the CDR3 is TGTGCCTCCCAGGAGGAGCAATGGGATACGCAGTATTTT.

V and J are TRBV30 and TRBJ1-5; 9 nucleotides align to TRBD1. The germline V gene has CDR1 GTSNPN and CDR2 SVGIG (reference sequence). Germline trimming cut 5 bases from V and 4 bases from J; bases unmatched to any gene: 6. CDR3 length: 14 residues. The CDR3 region is CAWGDRAENQPQHF. Written as DNA, the CDR3 is TGTGCCTGGGGGGACAGGGCGGAAAATCAGCCCCAGCATTTT.

To note about this clone: The sample holds other DNA sequences that translate to the same CDR3. The chain combines TRBV6-2 or TRBV6-3 with TRBJ2-7; 7 positions match TRBD2. J gave up 2 bases and V 4 bases, and 5 bases lay outside the gene matches. CDR1 MNHEY and CDR2 SVGEGT come from the germline V gene. The CDR3 has 14 amino acids. The CDR3 DNA reads TGTGCCAGCAGTTTGGGAGGGTTGGCCTACGAGCAGTACTTC. Translation: CASSLGGLAYEQYF.

V is TRBV10-3 and J is TRBJ2-7, with a tentative D call TRBD2 (7 bases). The germline V gene encodes CDR1 ENHRY and CDR2 SYGVKD. The CDR3 is 12 amino acids. Trimming pared 10 bases from V and 3 bases from J, leaving 13 bases between. The CDR3 DNA is TGTGCCACCGGGGGAGGGGGCTACGAGCAGTACTTC. Protein product: CATGGGGYEQYF.

The CDR3 DNA reads TGTGCCAGCAGTTTCGACAGGGGCAACAATGAGCAGTTCTTC. It translates to CASSFDRGNNEQFF. This rearrangement joins TRBV6-5 to TRBJ2-1, with 8 bases lining up with TRBD1. Losses at the gene ends were 4 bases for V and 5 bases for J; bases not matched to a gene: 4. Germline CDR1 and CDR2: MNHEY and SVGAGI. This CDR3 region has 14 residues.